A single sample gave rise to the 32 T cell receptor beta chains below, sequenced in a study of T cell responses to AZD1222 COVID-19 vaccine. Profiled with immunoSEQ multiplex PCR; TCRdb holds only in-frame clones, not every one. The sample holds approximately 120,000 clones, 85% to 90% seen once. The sequences come from peripheral blood, collected 28 days after the second AZD1222 dose. These TCRs come from an adult who received the AZD1222 COVID-19 vaccine.

V gene TRBV30 combines with J gene TRBJ1-3; weak D call: TRBD1 (5 bases). Germline V gene data show CDR1 as GTSNPN and CDR2 as SVGIG (reference sequence). Trimming left V 5 bases short and J 1 base short, with 9 bases between. The CDR3 is 13 amino acids. The CDR3 nucleotides are TGTGCCTGGGGGACGGGATCTGGAAACACCATATATTTT. This translates into CAWGTGSGNTIYF.

The gene calls are TRBV7-8 and TRBJ2-1; TRBD1 might be the D (6 bases). This CDR3 contains 16 residues. Germline V gene sequence: CDR1 SGHVS, CDR2 FQNEAQ. Trimming took 5 bases from V and 4 from J, leaving 18 bases between them. The CDR3 region is CASSLDRPTSYNEQFF. CDR3 nucleotide sequence: TGTGCCAGCAGCCTGGACAGACCCACCTCGTACAATGAGCAGTTCTTC. The variable domain in full, with the rest retrieved from reference TRBV7-8 and TRBJ2-1, is GAGVSQSPRYKVAKRGQDVALRCDPISGHVSLFWYQQALGQGPEFLTYFQNEAQLDKSGLPSDRFFAERPEGSVSTLKIQRTQQEDSAVYLCASSLDRPTSYNEQFFGPGTRLTVL.

The table lists this clone with a few counts. V is TRBV11-3 and J is TRBJ1-1; D is unresolved. Germline-derived CDR1 and CDR2 are SGHNT and YENEEA. CDR3 length equals 13 residues. The V gene lost 5 bases and the J gene lost 3 bases, with 10 bases spanning the gap. CDR3 amino acids: CASSPRMDTEAFF. The DNA of the CDR3 is TGTGCCAGCAGCCCCCGGATGGACACTGAAGCTTTCTTT. The complete variable domain, with remaining parts taken from reference TRBV11-3 and TRBJ1-1, reads EAGVVQSPRYKIIEKKQPVAFWCNPISGHNTLYWYLQNLGQGPELLIRYENEEAVDDSQLPKDRFSAERLKGVDSTLKIQPAELGDSAVYLCASSPRMDTEAFFGQGTRLTVV.

This clone showed up just once. The rearrangement joins TRBV5-1 to TRBJ1-2; weak D call: TRBD1 (5 bases). Germline loops: CDR1 SGHRS, CDR2 YFSETQ. Trimming removed 0 bases at V and 4 bases at J, with 10 bases between. The CDR3 has 14 residues. The CDR3 DNA reads TGCGCCAGCAGCTTGGCCCCAGGGCCCTATGGCTACACCTTC. Translated, it gives CASSLAPGPYGYTF.

This clone showed up just once. This sequence joins TRBV11-3 and TRBJ2-1; TRBD2 aligns across 15 bases. This CDR3 is 19 amino acids long. The trim removed 1 base at V and 0 bases at J, leaving 4 bases unmatched. Germline CDR1 and CDR2: SGHNT and YENEEA. The CDR3 nucleotides read TGTGCCAGCAGCTTAGCCGGGACTAGCGGGGGGAGCTCCTACAATGAGCAGTTCTTC. It codes for CASSLAGTSGGSSYNEQFF. Complete variable domain (other parts from reference TRBV11-3 and TRBJ2-1): EAGVVQSPRYKIIEKKQPVAFWCNPISGHNTLYWYLQNLGQGPELLIRYENEEAVDDSQLPKDRFSAERLKGVDSTLKIQPAELGDSAVYLCASSLAGTSGGSSYNEQFFGPGTRLTVL.

The gene calls are TRBV6-5 and TRBJ1-2; a weak D match, TRBD1 (5 bases). Germline-derived CDR1 and CDR2 are MNHEY and SVGAGI. There are 13 residues in the CDR3. Trimming shortened V by 2 bases and J by 8 bases, and 12 bases separated the two germline ends. CDR3 region: CASSYVDSTGYTF. The CDR3 DNA is TGTGCCAGCAGTTACGTTGACAGCACGGGCTACACCTTC.

This clone came up once. The chain joins TRBV30 to TRBJ1-1; D possibly corresponds to TRBD1 (5 bases). Per the germline V gene, CDR1 is GTSNPN and CDR2 is SVGIG (reference sequence). The CDR3 length is 13 residues. With 4 bases removed from V and 0 bases from J, the gap between germline ends came to 9 bases. The CDR3 nucleotides read TGTGCCTGGAATTCGGGGGTGAACACTGAAGCTTTCTTT. Translated, it gives CAWNSGVNTEAFF.

The chain combines TRBV5-4 with TRBJ2-5, with 14 nucleotides matching TRBD2. The CDR3 is 16 residues long. Germline loops: CDR1 SGHNT, CDR2 YYREEE (reference sequence). V was pared by 4 bases and J by 2 bases, with 4 bases of the junction left unmatched. In DNA, the CDR3 is TGTGCCAGCAGCCGACGGACTAGCGGGGGGCAAGAGACCCAGTACTTC. Translation gives CASSRRTSGGQETQYF.

The CDR3 DNA follows: TGTGCCAGCAGCTTATCCCCCGGACAGAGAAACACCGGGGAGCTGTTTTTT. Its protein product is CASSLSPGQRNTGELFF. The rearrangement links TRBV5-6 to TRBJ2-2, with D possibly matching TRBD1 (6 bases). The CDR3 length is 17 residues. The germline V gene encodes CDR1 SGHDT and CDR2 YYEEEE. The V end was cut by 2 bases, the J end by 2 bases, with 16 bases between.

The gene calls are TRBV15 and TRBJ1-1; D gene uncertain. Between the trimmed V and J ends, which lost 3 bases and 6 bases, there was a span of 5 bases. This CDR3 has 11 residues. Germline V gene sequence: CDR1 LNHNV, CDR2 YYDKDF (reference sequence). CDR3 sequence: CATSRYPEAFF. CDR3 coding DNA: TGTGCCACCAGCAGGTACCCTGAAGCTTTCTTT.

The rearrangement uses TRBV5-1 and TRBJ1-3, with TRBD1 as a possible D gene (6 bases). The germline CDR1 and CDR2 sequences are SGHRS and YFSETQ. Trimming stripped 1 base from V and 3 bases from J, with 11 bases between. The CDR3 sequence is 15 residues long. The CDR3 DNA follows: TGCGCCAGCAGCTTGTCAGGGGTTGGTGGAAACACCATATATTTT. This sequence encodes CASSLSGVGGNTIYF.

This chain joins TRBV11-1 and TRBJ1-6, with TRBD1 matching 9 bases. The V segment lost 5 bases and the J segment 9 bases; nucleotides outside the gene matches: 2. Germline CDR1 is SGHAT and CDR2 is FQDESV (reference sequence). This CDR3 has 13 residues. The CDR3 DNA sequence: TGTGCCAGCAGCGAACAGGGGGCTTCACCCCTCCACTTT. It codes for CASSEQGASPLHF.

The V gene is TRBV5-4, the J gene TRBJ2-5; D gene unclear. The CDR3 has 14 amino acids. Germline loops: CDR1 SGHNT, CDR2 YYREEE (reference sequence). V lost 3 bases, J lost 5 bases, and 14 bases lay in between. Here the CDR3 DNA reads TGTGCCAGCAGCTCCCCAGCTGGGGATGAGACCCAGTACTTC. Translating it yields CASSSPAGDETQYF.

The chain recombines TRBV5-1 with TRBJ1-4; D possibly corresponds to TRBD1 (5 bases). V gave up 4 bases and J gave up 7 bases, with 14 bases separating them. Germline CDR1 and CDR2: SGHRS and YFSETQ. The CDR3 sequence is 14 residues long. CDR3 DNA sequence: TGCGCCAGCAGCATAGACAGAGCTGGTGAAAAACTGTTTTTT. Its translation: CASSIDRAGEKLFF.

This chain joins TRBV6-5 and TRBJ1-4, with 8 bases that match TRBD1. This CDR3 has 16 amino acids. V shed 0 bases, J shed 8 bases, and the junction held 8 bases outside the gene matches. Germline assignment: CDR1 MNHEY and CDR2 SVGAGI. CDR3 amino acids: CASSYSRTGPGEKLFF. CDR3 nucleotide sequence: TGTGCCAGCAGTTACTCAAGGACAGGGCCGGGCGAAAAACTGTTTTTT.

The rearrangement links TRBV5-1 to TRBJ2-3; possible D gene TRBD1, 5 bases. Germline values: CDR1 SGHRS, CDR2 YFSETQ. V lost 0 bases and J 5 bases, leaving 13 bases between the germline ends. There are 15 residues in the CDR3. The CDR3 here is CASSLEGRFRDTQYF. CDR3 DNA: TGCGCCAGCAGCTTGGAGGGGCGCTTTCGAGATACGCAGTATTTT.

The genes are TRBV6-1 and TRBJ1-5, with D tentatively TRBD1 (6 bases). Germline CDR1 and CDR2: MNHNS and SASEGT. The germline V and J ends were trimmed by 2 bases and 2 bases, with 7 bases remaining between them. The CDR3 spans 14 residues. The CDR3: CASSETGRNQPQHF. CDR3 nucleotides: TGTGCCAGCAGTGAAACAGGGCGCAATCAGCCCCAGCATTTT.

With respect to this clone: In the same sample, other DNA sequences code for this CDR3. The rearrangement links TRBV2 to TRBJ1-2; 7 nucleotides line up with TRBD1. V dropped 5 bases and J dropped 8; count of bases not matched to a gene: 5. The V gene's germline CDR1 is SNHLY and CDR2 FYNNEI. This CDR3 contains 12 residues. The CDR3, as DNA: TGTGCCAGCAGTCGGACAGGCCGCGGCTACACCTTC. Translation gives CASSRTGRGYTF.

The chain has TRBV5-4 and TRBJ1-5; D is possibly TRBD1 (6 bases). The germline CDR1 and CDR2 sequences are SGHNT and YYREEE (reference sequence). The CDR3 runs to 18 residues. Trimming shortened V by 1 base and J by 7 bases, and 24 bases separated the two germline ends. Here the CDR3 DNA reads TGTGCCAGCAGCTTGAAAAAAGGACAGTTGGAGGAGGGACAGCCCCAGCATTTT. Its translation is CASSLKKGQLEEGQPQHF.

CDR3 DNA sequence: TGTGCCAGCAGGGCCACAGGGGGAGGGACTGAAGCTTTCTTT. Translating it yields CASRATGGGTEAFF. The chain carries TRBV2 and TRBJ1-1; 8 bases map to TRBD1. Germline assignment: CDR1 SNHLY and CDR2 FYNNEI. The CDR3 totals 14 residues. V was clipped by 6 bases and J by 5 bases; unmatched bases: 8. Variable domain in full (rest from reference TRBV2 and TRBJ1-1): EPEVTQTPSHQVTQMGQEVILRCVPISNHLYFYWYRQILGQKVEFLVSFYNNEISEKSEIFDDQFSVERPDGSNFTLKIRSTKLEDSAMYFCASRATGGGTEAFFGQGTRLTVV.

This clone was recorded only once. V gene TRBV9 combines with J gene TRBJ1-4, with D possibly being TRBD1 (5 bases). Trimming took 0 bases from V and 3 from J, leaving 12 bases between them. Germline values: CDR1 SGDLS, CDR2 YYNGEE. This CDR3 region has 16 residues. The CDR3 DNA reads as TGTGCCAGCAGCGTAGCATCGGGGGTTGCTAATGAAAAACTGTTTTTT. It yields the protein CASSVASGVANEKLFF.

The chain combines TRBV28 with TRBJ1-5; D uncertain. V gave up 4 bases and J gave up 6 bases, with 7 bases separating them. Looked up from germline, CDR1 is MDHEN and CDR2 is SYDVKM. The CDR3 contains 12 residues. This CDR3 is CASSWGGQPQHF. Written as DNA, the CDR3 is TGTGCCAGCAGTTGGGGTGGTCAGCCCCAGCATTTT.

V gene TRBV11-2 combines with J gene TRBJ1-2, with D uncertain. CDR1 is SGHAT, CDR2 FQNNGV, per germline. The V and J ends lost 1 base and 4 bases respectively, with 13 bases between them. This CDR3 contains 15 residues. CDR3: CASSLVPDLGYGYTF. CDR3 sequence (DNA): TGTGCCAGCAGCTTAGTGCCAGACCTCGGCTATGGCTACACCTTC.

The chain links TRBV5-4 to TRBJ2-5; 14 positions match TRBD2. The CDR3 runs 16 residues. Germline CDR1 is SGHNT and CDR2 is YYREEE (reference sequence). J was trimmed by 4 bases and V by 2 bases; bases with no gene match: 4. CDR3 amino acids: CASSLMTSGGGETQYF. In DNA form, the CDR3 reads TGTGCCAGCAGCTTAATGACTAGCGGGGGGGGAGAGACCCAGTACTTC.

This clone was seen a few times. The chain employs TRBV10-3 and TRBJ1-2; TRBD1 aligns across 8 bases. The germline gives CDR1 ENHRY, CDR2 SYGVKD. V shed 0 bases, J shed 1 base, and the junction held 1 base outside the gene matches. The CDR3 runs 15 residues. This CDR3 is CAISESDRGNYGYTF. The CDR3 region has the DNA TGTGCCATCAGTGAGTCCGACAGGGGTAACTATGGCTACACCTTC.

V gene TRBV5-6 combines with J gene TRBJ1-3, with TRBD1 matching 11 bases. Germline V gene lookup returns CDR1 SGHDT and CDR2 YYEEEE. V lost 3 bases to trimming and J lost 9 bases; unmatched junction nucleotides: 5. This CDR3 has 14 residues. The CDR3 DNA reads TGTGCCAGCAGCTCGGACAGGGGGCCGGGCACCATATATTTT. It codes for CASSSDRGPGTIYF.

CDR3 residues: CASRGTSGNTGELFF. In nucleotides, the CDR3 is TGTGCCAGCAGGGGGACTAGCGGAAACACCGGGGAGCTGTTTTTT. This chain uses TRBV6-5 with TRBJ2-2; 11 nucleotides agree with TRBD2. Trimming removed 6 bases from V and 2 bases from J; junction bases left unmatched: 2. There are 15 residues in the CDR3. The germline gives CDR1 MNHEY, CDR2 SVGAGI.

V is TRBV27 and J is TRBJ1-6, with 9 bases that match TRBD1. From germline, CDR1 is MNHEY and CDR2 SMNVEV (reference sequence). V lost 1 base to trimming and J lost 7 bases; unmatched junction nucleotides: 5. The CDR3 covers 16 residues. CDR3 coding DNA: TGTGCCAGCAGTTTATTCGGACAGGGGCGGAATTCACCCCTCCACTTT. Its translation: CASSLFGQGRNSPLHF.

V usage is TRBV5-4 and J usage is TRBJ1-2, with 8 bases that match TRBD1. The J segment lost 3 bases and the V segment lost 3 bases, leaving 10 bases of the junction unmatched. Looked up from germline, CDR1 is SGHNT and CDR2 is YYREEE (reference sequence). This CDR3 has 16 amino acids. The CDR3 DNA reads as TGTGCCAGCAGCTCCAGGGGACAGGTCGGCGACTATGGCTACACCTTC. Protein sequence: CASSSRGQVGDYGYTF. The whole variable domain, filled in from reference TRBV5-4 and TRBJ1-2, reads ETGVTQSPTHLIKTRGQQVTLRCSSQSGHNTVSWYQQALGQGPQFIFQYYREEENGRGNFPPRFSGLQFPNYSSELNVNALELDDSALYLCASSSRGQVGDYGYTFGSGTRLTVV.

This rearrangement joins TRBV12-3 or TRBV12-4 to TRBJ1-1, with D perhaps TRBD1 (6 bases). V lost 5 bases and J lost 4, with 11 bases in between. CDR3 size: 13 residues. CDR3 nucleotide sequence: TGTGCCAGCAGTCGGACAGAGAGCACTGAAGCTTTCTTT. Encoded protein: CASSRTESTEAFF.

The chain combines TRBV28 with TRBJ1-1; D not resolved. This CDR3 has 15 amino acids. Trimming shortened V by 3 bases and J by 4 bases, and 15 bases separated the two germline ends. Per the germline V gene, CDR1 is MDHEN and CDR2 is SYDVKM. The CDR3 DNA reads TGTGCCAGCAGTTTGCCCCTGGGATCGTCCACTGAAGCTTTCTTT. Its protein is CASSLPLGSSTEAFF.

About this clone: A much larger clone sits a single nucleotide away, making a read error possible. The V and J genes are TRBV6-5 and TRBJ1-1; D remains ambiguous. CDR1 MNHEY and CDR2 SVGAGI come from the germline V gene. V was trimmed by 11 bases and J by 0 bases, leaving 13 bases between them. The length of the CDR3 is 13 residues. The CDR3 sequence is CAGKNVMNTEAFF. CDR3 DNA sequence: TGTGCCGGCAAGAACGTAATGAACACTGAAGCTTTCTTT.